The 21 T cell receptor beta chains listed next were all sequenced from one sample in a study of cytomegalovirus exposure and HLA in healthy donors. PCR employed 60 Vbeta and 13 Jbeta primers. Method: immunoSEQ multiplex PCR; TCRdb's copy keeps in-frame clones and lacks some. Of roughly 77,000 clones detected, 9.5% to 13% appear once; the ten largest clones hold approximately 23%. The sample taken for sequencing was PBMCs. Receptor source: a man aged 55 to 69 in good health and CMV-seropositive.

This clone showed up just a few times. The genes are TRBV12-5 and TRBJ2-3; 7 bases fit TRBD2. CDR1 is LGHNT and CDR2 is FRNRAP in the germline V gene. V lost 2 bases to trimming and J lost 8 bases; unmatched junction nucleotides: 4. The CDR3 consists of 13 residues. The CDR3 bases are TGTGCTAGTGGTTTGAGACTAGCCAGTACGCAGTATTTT. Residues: CASGLRLASTQYF.

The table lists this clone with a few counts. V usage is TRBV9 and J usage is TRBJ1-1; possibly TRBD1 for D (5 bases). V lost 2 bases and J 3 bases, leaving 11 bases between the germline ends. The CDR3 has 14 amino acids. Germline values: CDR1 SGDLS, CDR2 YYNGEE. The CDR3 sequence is CASSVGGGYTEAFF. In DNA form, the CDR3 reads TGTGCCAGCAGCGTGGGGGGAGGTTACACTGAAGCTTTCTTT.

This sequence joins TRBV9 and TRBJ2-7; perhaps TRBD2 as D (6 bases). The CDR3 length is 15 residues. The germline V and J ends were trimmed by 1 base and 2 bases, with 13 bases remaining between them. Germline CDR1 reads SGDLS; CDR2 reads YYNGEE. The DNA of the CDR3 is TGTGCCAGCAGCGTAATAGCGGATGCCACCTACGAGCAGTACTTC. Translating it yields CASSVIADATYEQYF.

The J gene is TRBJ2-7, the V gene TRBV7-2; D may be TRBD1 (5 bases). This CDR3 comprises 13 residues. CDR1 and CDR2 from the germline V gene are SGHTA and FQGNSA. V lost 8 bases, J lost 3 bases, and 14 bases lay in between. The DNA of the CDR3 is TGTGCCAGCGGAACCCAGGGTCGCTACGAGCAGTACTTC. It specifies CASGTQGRYEQYF.

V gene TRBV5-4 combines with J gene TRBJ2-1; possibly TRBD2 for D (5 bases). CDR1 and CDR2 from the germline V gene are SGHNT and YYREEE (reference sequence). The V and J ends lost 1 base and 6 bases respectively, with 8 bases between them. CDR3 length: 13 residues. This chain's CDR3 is CASSLRTGNEQFF. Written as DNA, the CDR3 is TGTGCCAGCAGCTTGAGGACTGGCAATGAGCAGTTCTTC. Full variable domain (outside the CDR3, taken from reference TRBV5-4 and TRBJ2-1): ETGVTQSPTHLIKTRGQQVTLRCSSQSGHNTVSWYQQALGQGPQFIFQYYREEENGRGNFPPRFSGLQFPNYSSELNVNALELDDSALYLCASSLRTGNEQFFGPGTRLTVL.

The CDR3 is CASTTGVSTDTQYF. The CDR3 nucleotides read TGTGCCAGCACCACAGGGGTTAGCACAGATACGCAGTATTTT. This rearrangement joins TRBV14 to TRBJ2-3, with 7 bases lining up with TRBD1. Germline trimming cut 7 bases from V and 0 bases from J; bases unmatched to any gene: 4. Germline CDR1 and CDR2: SGHDN and FVKESK. The CDR3 contains 14 residues.

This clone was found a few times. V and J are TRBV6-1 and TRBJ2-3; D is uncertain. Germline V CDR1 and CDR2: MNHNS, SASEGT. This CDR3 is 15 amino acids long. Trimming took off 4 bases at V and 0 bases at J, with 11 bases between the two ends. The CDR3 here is CASSAMLSSTDTQYF. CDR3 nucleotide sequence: TGTGCCAGCAGTGCCATGTTGAGTAGCACAGATACGCAGTATTTT.

In DNA, the CDR3 is TGTGCCAGCAGTCCCTCAACAGGGGCGGACTTGGTAGCCAAAAACATTCAGTACTTC. This gives the protein CASSPSTGADLVAKNIQYF. This rearrangement joins TRBV27 to TRBJ2-4; TRBD1 aligns across 7 bases. J lost 0 bases, V lost 5 bases, and 16 bases had no gene match. The CDR3 extends over 19 amino acids. The germline gives CDR1 MNHEY, CDR2 SMNVEV (reference sequence).

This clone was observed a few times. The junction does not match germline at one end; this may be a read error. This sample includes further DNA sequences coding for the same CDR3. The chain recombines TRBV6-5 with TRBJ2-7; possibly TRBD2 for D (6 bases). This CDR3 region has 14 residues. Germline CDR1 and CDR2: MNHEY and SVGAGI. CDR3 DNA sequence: TGTGCCAGCAGTTACTTGGGACTGGCGTACGAGCAGTACTTT. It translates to CASSYLGLAYEQYF.

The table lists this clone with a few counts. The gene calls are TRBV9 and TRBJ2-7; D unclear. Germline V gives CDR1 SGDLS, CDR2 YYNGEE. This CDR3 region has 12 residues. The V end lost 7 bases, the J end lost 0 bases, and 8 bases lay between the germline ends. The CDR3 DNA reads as TGTGCCAGCGGAACAGACTCCTACGAGCAGTACTTC. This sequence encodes CASGTDSYEQYF. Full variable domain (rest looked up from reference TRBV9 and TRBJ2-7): DSGVTQTPKHLITATGQRVTLRCSPRSGDLSVYWYQQSLDQGLQFLIQYYNGEERAKGNILERFSAQQFPDLHSELNLSSLELGDSALYFCASGTDSYEQYFGPGTRLTVT.

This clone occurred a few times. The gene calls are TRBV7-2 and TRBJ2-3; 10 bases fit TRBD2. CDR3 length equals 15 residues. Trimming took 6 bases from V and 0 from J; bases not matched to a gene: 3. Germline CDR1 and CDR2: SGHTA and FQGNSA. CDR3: CASSSGLASTDTQYF. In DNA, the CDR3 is TGTGCCAGCAGTTCGGGACTAGCGAGCACAGATACGCAGTATTTT.

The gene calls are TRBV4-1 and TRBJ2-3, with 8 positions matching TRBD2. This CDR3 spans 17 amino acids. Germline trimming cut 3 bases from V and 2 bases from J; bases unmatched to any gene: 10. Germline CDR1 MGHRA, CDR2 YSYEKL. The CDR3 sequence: CASSHLLAGGSTDTQYF. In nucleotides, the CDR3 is TGCGCCAGCAGCCACCTCTTGGCGGGAGGTTCCACAGATACGCAGTATTTT.

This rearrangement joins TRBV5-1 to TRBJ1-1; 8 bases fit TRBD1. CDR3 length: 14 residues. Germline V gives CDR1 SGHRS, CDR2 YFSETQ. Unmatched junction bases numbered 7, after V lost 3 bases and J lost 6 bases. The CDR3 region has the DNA TGCGCCAGCAGCTCCCGGGACAGGCCTCCTGAAGCTTTCTTT. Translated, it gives CASSSRDRPPEAFF.

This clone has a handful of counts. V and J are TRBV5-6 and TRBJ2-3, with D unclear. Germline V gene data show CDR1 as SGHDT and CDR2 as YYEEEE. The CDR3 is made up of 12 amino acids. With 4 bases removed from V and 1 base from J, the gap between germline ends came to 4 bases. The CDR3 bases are TGTGCCAGCAGCGCGGGCACAGATACGCAGTATTTT. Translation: CASSAGTDTQYF.

For the CDR3, the DNA is TGTGCCAGCAGTGAAGCCCCCAGGGCCAATCAGCCCCAGCATTTT. This gives the protein CASSEAPRANQPQHF. The chain couples TRBV6-1 to TRBJ1-5; the D gene is possibly TRBD1 (5 bases). From germline, CDR1 is MNHNS and CDR2 SASEGT. The CDR3 length is 15 residues. Trimming shortened V by 0 bases and J by 3 bases, and 9 bases separated the two germline ends.

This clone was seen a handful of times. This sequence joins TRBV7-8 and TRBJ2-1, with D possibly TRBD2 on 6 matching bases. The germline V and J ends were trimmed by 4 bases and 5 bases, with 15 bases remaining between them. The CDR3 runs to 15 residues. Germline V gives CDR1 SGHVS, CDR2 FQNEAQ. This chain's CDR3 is CASSSRRDWDNEQFF. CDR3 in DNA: TGTGCCAGCAGCTCCCGGCGGGACTGGGACAATGAGCAGTTCTTC.

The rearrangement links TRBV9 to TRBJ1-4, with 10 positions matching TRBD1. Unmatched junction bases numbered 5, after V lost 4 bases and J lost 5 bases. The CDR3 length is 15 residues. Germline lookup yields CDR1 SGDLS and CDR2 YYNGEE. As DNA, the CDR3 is TGTGCCAGCAGCTTCGGACAGGGGGAAAATGAAAAACTGTTTTTT. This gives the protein CASSFGQGENEKLFF.

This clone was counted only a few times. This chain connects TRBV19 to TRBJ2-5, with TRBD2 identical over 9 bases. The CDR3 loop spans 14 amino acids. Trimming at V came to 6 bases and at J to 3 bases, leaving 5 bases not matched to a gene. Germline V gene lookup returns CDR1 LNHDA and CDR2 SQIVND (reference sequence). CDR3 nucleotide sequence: TGTGCCAGTAGCCGGGGACTAGCTGAAGAGACCCAGTACTTC. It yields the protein CASSRGLAEETQYF.

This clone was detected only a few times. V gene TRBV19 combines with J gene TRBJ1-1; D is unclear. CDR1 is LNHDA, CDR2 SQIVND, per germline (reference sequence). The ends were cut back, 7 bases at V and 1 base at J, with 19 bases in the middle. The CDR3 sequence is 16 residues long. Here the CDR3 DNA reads TGTGCCAGTAAAGGAGTGGGTTTTCGGCAGAACACTGAAGCTTTCTTT. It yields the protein CASKGVGFRQNTEAFF.

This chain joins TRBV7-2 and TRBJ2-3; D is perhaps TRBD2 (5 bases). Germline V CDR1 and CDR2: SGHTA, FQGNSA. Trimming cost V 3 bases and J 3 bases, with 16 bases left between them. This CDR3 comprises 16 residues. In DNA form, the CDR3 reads TGTGCCAGCAGCTTTATAAGTCAGTCGGGGACAGATACGCAGTATTTT. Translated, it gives CASSFISQSGTDTQYF.

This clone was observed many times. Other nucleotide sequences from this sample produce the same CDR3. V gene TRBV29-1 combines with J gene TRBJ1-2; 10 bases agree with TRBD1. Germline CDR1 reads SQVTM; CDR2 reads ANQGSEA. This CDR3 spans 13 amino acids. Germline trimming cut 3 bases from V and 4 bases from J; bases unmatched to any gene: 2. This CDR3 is CSVERTGGYGYTF. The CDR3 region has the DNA TGCAGCGTTGAGAGGACAGGGGGCTATGGCTACACCTTC.